This T cell receptor beta chain was documented in a study of T cell repertoires in cytomegalovirus infection. The germline V gene encodes CDR1 SGHAT and CDR2 FQNNGV. Trimming took 5 bases from V and 7 from J; bases not matched to a gene: 7. The length of the CDR3 is 13 residues. TCRdb called the reads again in MiXCR, with one record for every CDR3 protein. This sample has more than 250,000 distinct CDR3 sequences, with roughly 15% found just once. This clonotype occurred many times. The TCR originated in a human donor in good health (CMV status not recorded). Some clones in this sample may be carry-over from other donors' samples. The sequencing sample was made of PBMCs. This chain joins TRBV11-2 and TRBJ2-7, with 8 positions matching TRBD1. The CDR3 protein is CASSPGQGREQYF. The CDR3 bases are TGTGCCAGCAGCCCTGGACAGGGTCGAGAGCAGTACTTC.